Below are 24 T cell receptor beta chains sequenced from a single sample in a study of blood T cell repertoires in COVID-19. The protocol was immunoSEQ multiplex PCR, while the TCRdb copy is restricted to in-frame clones and leaves out a portion. The sample yields roughly 150,000 clones, approximately 86% seen once. Sequenced material: peripheral blood. The origin of the receptors is a woman aged 70-85 years with acute or convalescent COVID-19.

The rearrangement joins TRBV13 to TRBJ2-5, with TRBD2 as a possible D gene (6 bases). Germline CDR1 PRHDT, CDR2 FYEKMQ (reference sequence). V was shortened by 3 bases and J by 3 bases, with 11 bases between the two germline ends. This CDR3 has 14 amino acids. This CDR3 is CASSFGGPEETQYF. The DNA for the CDR3 is TGTGCCAGCAGCTTCGGGGGACCCGAAGAGACCCAGTACTTC. Full variable domain (outside the CDR3, taken from reference TRBV13 and TRBJ2-5): AAGVIQSPRHLIKEKRETATLKCYPIPRHDTVYWYQQGPGQDPQFLISFYEKMQSDKGSIPDRFSAQQFSDYHSELNMSSLELGDSALYFCASSFGGPEETQYFGPGTRLLVL.

The chain uses TRBV5-1 and TRBJ2-7; the D gene is possibly TRBD2 (6 bases). The germline V gene has CDR1 SGHRS and CDR2 YFSETQ. The CDR3 sequence is 13 residues long. V was clipped by 2 bases and J by 2 bases, with 8 bases between them. The CDR3 nucleotides read TGCGCCAGCAGCTTCGGGAGCCCCTACGAGCAGTACGTC. This translates into CASSFGSPYEQYV.

The chain recombines TRBV7-2 with TRBJ2-5; 16 bases are shared with TRBD2. Per the germline V gene, CDR1 is SGHTA and CDR2 is FQGNSA. This CDR3 spans 14 amino acids. The J segment lost 9 bases and the V segment lost 5 bases, leaving 3 bases of the junction unmatched. In DNA form, the CDR3 reads TGTGCCAGCAGCCCCGGGACTAGCGGGGGGGCCCAGTACTTC. This encodes CASSPGTSGGAQYF.

This chain joins TRBV5-1 and TRBJ2-2, with a possible D match to TRBD1 (6 bases). The germline CDR1 and CDR2 sequences are SGHRS and YFSETQ. Trimming left V 4 bases short and J 7 bases short, with 17 bases between. This CDR3 has 15 amino acids. CDR3 in DNA: TGCGCCAGCAGCCAAGGTGTGGGGGCCGGCGGGGAGCTGTTTTTT. It is translated as CASSQGVGAGGELFF.

This chain connects TRBV6-5 to TRBJ1-3, with D perhaps TRBD1 (6 bases). Germline V lookup: CDR1 MNHEY, CDR2 SVGAGI. V lost 7 bases and J lost 4, with 17 bases in between. The CDR3 runs to 15 residues. The CDR3 region has the DNA TGTGCCAGCAATTCGGGACACTCCATCGGAAACACCATATATTTT. It specifies CASNSGHSIGNTIYF.

The chain recombines TRBV2 with TRBJ2-1; 9 bases line up with TRBD2. This CDR3 spans 14 amino acids. From germline, CDR1 is SNHLY and CDR2 FYNNEI. With V trimmed by 8 bases and J by 4 bases, 6 bases remained unmatched. This chain's CDR3 is CASASGGKYNEQFF. The CDR3 nucleotides are TGTGCCAGCGCGAGCGGGGGGAAATACAATGAGCAGTTCTTC.

This clone has more than one count but fewer than ten. J is TRBJ1-2 and V is TRBV29-1; 7 nucleotides align to TRBD1. V gave up 4 bases and J gave up 4 bases; unmatched junction bases: 3. The CDR3 is 12 amino acids. Germline CDR1 reads SQVTM; CDR2 reads ANQGSEA. The CDR3 protein is CSVAHRGYGYTF. The CDR3 DNA sequence: TGCAGCGTTGCTCACAGGGGCTATGGCTACACCTTC. The complete variable domain, with remaining parts taken from reference TRBV29-1 and TRBJ1-2, reads SAVISQKPSRDICQRGTSLTIQCQVDSQVTMMFWYRQQPGQSLTLIATANQGSEATYESGFVIDKFPISRPNLTFSTLTVSNMSPEDSSIYLCSVAHRGYGYTFGSGTRLTVV.

The chain couples TRBV5-1 to TRBJ1-4; 7 bases match TRBD1. The CDR3 spans 13 residues. The J segment lost 6 bases and the V segment lost 4 bases, leaving 3 bases of the junction unmatched. Germline V lookup: CDR1 SGHRS, CDR2 YFSETQ. The CDR3 region is CASSRGTDEKLFF. For the CDR3, the DNA is TGCGCCAGCAGCCGCGGGACAGATGAAAAACTGTTTTTT.

The rearrangement uses TRBV4-1 and TRBJ1-5; D perhaps matches TRBD1 (5 bases). Germline CDR1 MGHRA, CDR2 YSYEKL. The CDR3 runs to 16 residues. The V end was cut by 0 bases, the J end by 4 bases, with 13 bases between. CDR3 nucleotides: TGCGCCAGCAGCCAAGAAGCGGCGGGGCTTAATCAGCCCCAGCATTTT. Translation gives CASSQEAAGLNQPQHF.

The chain uses TRBV27 and TRBJ1-2, with D possibly matching TRBD1 (6 bases). V was cut by 4 bases and J by 6 bases, with 15 bases left in between. CDR3 length: 14 amino acids. Germline V gene data show CDR1 as MNHEY and CDR2 as SMNVEV (reference sequence). This CDR3 is CASSSSGTLHGYTF. CDR3 DNA: TGTGCCAGCAGTTCTTCCGGGACACTCCATGGCTACACCTTC.

The chain is built from TRBV5-1 and TRBJ2-3, with TRBD1 as a possible D gene (5 bases). CDR3 length: 13 residues. V shed 0 bases and J shed 11 bases, with 13 bases lying between them. Germline values: CDR1 SGHRS, CDR2 YFSETQ. The CDR3 spells CASSLDRPRGQYF. The DNA of the CDR3 is TGCGCCAGCAGCTTGGATAGGCCTAGGGGGCAGTATTTT.

The chain couples TRBV7-9 to TRBJ2-1, with 16 bases lining up with TRBD2. CDR1 and CDR2 from the germline V gene are SEHNR and FQNEAQ (reference sequence). The V and J ends lost 3 bases and 7 bases, in that order; junction bases with no gene match: 6. The CDR3 is 17 residues long. The CDR3 DNA follows: TGTGCCAGCAGCTTGGGACTAGCGGGGGGGCCGAGGAATGAGCAGTTCTTC. It specifies CASSLGLAGGPRNEQFF.

The genes are TRBV5-8 and TRBJ1-3; D gene uncertain. The CDR3 consists of 15 residues. V was cut by 6 bases and J by 0 bases, with 13 bases left in between. The V gene's germline CDR1 is SGHTS and CDR2 YDEGEE. CDR3 region: CASTAAGYSGNTIYF. Written as DNA, the CDR3 is TGTGCCAGCACCGCTGCGGGGTACTCTGGAAACACCATATATTTT. The full variable domain, with the rest looked up from reference TRBV5-8 and TRBJ1-3, is EAGVTQSPTHLIKTRGQQATLRCSPISGHTSVYWYQQALGLGLQFLLWYDEGEERNRGNFPPRFSGRQFPNYSSELNVNALELEDSALYLCASTAAGYSGNTIYFGEGSWLTVV.

This clone has a single count. The rearrangement uses TRBV2 and TRBJ2-5; 11 nucleotides line up with TRBD1. The CDR3 loop spans 15 amino acids. The germline V gene has CDR1 SNHLY and CDR2 FYNNEI. J lost 5 bases, V lost 7 bases, and 9 bases had no gene match. This CDR3 is CASNEGQGGYETQYF. The DNA of the CDR3 is TGTGCCAGCAATGAGGGACAGGGGGGGTATGAGACCCAGTACTTC.

CDR3 nucleotides: TGTGCCAGCAGTCCATGGACAGGGGAGGGTTCACCCCTCCACTTT. It translates to CASSPWTGEGSPLHF. The rearrangement uses TRBV27 and TRBJ1-6, with 9 positions matching TRBD1. The CDR3 is 15 residues long. Germline V gene sequence: CDR1 MNHEY, CDR2 SMNVEV (reference sequence). V lost 5 bases and J lost 9; bases outside the gene matches: 8.

The chain is built from TRBV4-3 and TRBJ1-4; 9 bases map to TRBD1. With 4 bases clipped from V and 8 bases from J, the junction kept 5 bases outside the gene matches. The CDR3 runs 14 residues. The germline V gene encodes CDR1 LGHNA and CDR2 YSLEER. CDR3 in amino acids: CASSPRDRDEKLFF. CDR3 in DNA: TGCGCCAGCAGCCCCCGGGACAGGGACGAAAAACTGTTTTTT.

J is TRBJ1-3 and V is TRBV4-1; 7 bases are shared with TRBD1. The CDR3 length is 17 residues. The ends lost 2 bases at V and 0 bases at J; junction bases unmatched: 7. In germline, CDR1 is MGHRA, CDR2 YSYEKL. For the CDR3, the DNA is TGCGCCAGCAGCCAACACGACAGGGCTTCCTCTGGAAACACCATATATTTT. Amino acid sequence: CASSQHDRASSGNTIYF.

This chain joins TRBV24-1 and TRBJ1-2, with TRBD1 matching over 7 bases. Trimming removed 9 bases from V and 0 bases from J; junction bases left unmatched: 0. This CDR3 contains 12 residues. Germline assignment: CDR1 KGHDR and CDR2 SFDVKD. This CDR3 reads CATGQANYGYTF. The DNA for the CDR3 is TGTGCCACCGGACAGGCTAACTATGGCTACACCTTC.

In this sample, this clone turned up many times. The rearrangement links TRBV10-3 to TRBJ1-2; D ambiguous. Germline values: CDR1 ENHRY, CDR2 SYGVKD. The CDR3 length is 12 residues. V lost 2 bases, J lost 8 bases, and 9 bases lay in between. The CDR3 DNA is TGTGCCATCAGTGAGGAGGGAAAGGGCTACACCTTC. It is translated as CAISEEGKGYTF.

The V gene is TRBV12-2, the J gene TRBJ2-1; the table assigns TRBD2, which was not confirmed against the DNA. TRBV12-2 is noted as a pseudogene. The CDR3 has 16 amino acids. The CDR3 sequence is CASRPPSEGGYNEQFF. The CDR3 nucleotides read TGTGCAAGTCGCCCCCCTAGCGAGGGGGGGTACAATGAGCAGTTCTTC.

The chain joins TRBV5-1 to TRBJ1-2, with 10 positions matching TRBD1. V shed 10 bases and J 8 bases; nucleotides not matched to a gene: 8. Germline-derived CDR1 and CDR2 are SGHRS and YFSETQ. The CDR3 spans 12 residues. The CDR3 here is CASTGTGEGYTF. DNA for the CDR3: TGCGCCTCCACCGGGACAGGGGAAGGCTACACCTTC.

This clone was detected only once. The V gene is TRBV4-1, the J gene TRBJ2-1, with D tentatively TRBD2 (6 bases). Germline V gene lookup returns CDR1 MGHRA and CDR2 YSYEKL. The CDR3 has 12 amino acids. Trimming removed 4 bases at V and 7 bases at J, with 8 bases between. The CDR3 spells CASSRSGNEQFF. The CDR3 DNA reads as TGCGCCAGCAGCCGCAGCGGGAATGAGCAGTTCTTC.

The J gene is TRBJ1-2, the V gene TRBV4-1; TRBD1 agrees at 10 bases. Germline CDR1 and CDR2: MGHRA and YSYEKL. There are 16 residues in the CDR3. Trimming at V came to 7 bases and at J to 3 bases, leaving 11 bases not matched to a gene. The CDR3 loop reads CASTRSGTGADYGYTF. In DNA, the CDR3 is TGCGCCAGCACCAGAAGTGGGACAGGGGCCGACTATGGCTACACCTTC.

The chain is built from TRBV6-5 and TRBJ1-2, with 8 bases identical to TRBD1. Looked up from germline, CDR1 is MNHEY and CDR2 is SVGAGI. The CDR3 extends over 15 amino acids. V was pared by 6 bases and J by 5 bases, with 11 bases of the junction left unmatched. CDR3 loop: CASRRSPGGGYGYTF. CDR3 DNA sequence: TGTGCCAGCAGGCGCAGTCCAGGGGGCGGTTATGGCTACACCTTC.